Listed below are T cell receptor beta chains from one sample, sequenced in a study of T cells expressing NK-cell markers. TCRdb re-called the 5' RACE reads; every CDR3 protein appears as one record, without DNA. The data include 160,000 or so distinct CDR3 sequences; the top ten clones carry 15% to 20%. The sequencing input was blood T cells: a sorted CD56 or NKG2C T cell subset, CD4+ or CD8+ T cells, or bulk PBMC T cells (not recorded which). These receptors came from a woman between 18 and 70 years old in good health. Each CDR3 is given with its conserved first and last residue.

j_gene: TRBJ1-1
v_gene: TRBV5-1
CDR3aa: CASSFSSVGQIFYTEAFF

j_gene: TRBJ2-1
v_gene: TRBV5-6
CDR3aa: CASSLGIGEGLYSYNEQFF

j_gene: TRBJ2-3
v_gene: TRBV25-1
CDR3aa: CASSFGTGATDTQYF

j_gene: TRBJ1-1
v_gene: TRBV7-8
CDR3aa: CASSEPGAGLNTEAFF

j_gene: TRBJ2-7
v_gene: TRBV29-1
CDR3aa: CSVGPDMGEQYF

j_gene: TRBJ2-1
v_gene: TRBV4-2
CDR3aa: CASSQDLGDYNEQFF

j_gene: TRBJ2-1
v_gene: TRBV4-1
CDR3aa: CASSQTLSGGVDRNEQFF

j_gene: TRBJ2-6
v_gene: TRBV7-9
CDR3aa: CASSFTGTNVLTF

j_gene: TRBJ2-1
v_gene: TRBV4-1
CDR3aa: CASSQALDGSEQFF

j_gene: TRBJ1-1
v_gene: TRBV18
CDR3aa: CATTPQGNTEAFF

j_gene: TRBJ1-2
v_gene: TRBV29-1
CDR3aa: CSIGGYYGYTF

j_gene: TRBJ2-7
v_gene: TRBV6-5
CDR3aa: CASSYSTGEGSYEQYF

j_gene: TRBJ2-5
v_gene: TRBV4-1
CDR3aa: CASSLRSDKLRETQYF

j_gene: TRBJ2-7
v_gene: TRBV5-1
CDR3aa: CASSSAVVAGAYEQYF